This TCR beta chain originates from a study of T cell repertoires in cytomegalovirus infection (dated by TCRdb to between 2018 and 2020). Looking at the study overall: Alongside well-studied HLA-B-restricted epitopes, the peptide stimulations were aimed at recently identified HLA-C-restricted CMV epitopes, whose presentation resists viral immunomodulation. Donor HLA type was relevant to the analysis, because carriage of CMV infection together with the matching HLA type was indicated by public TCR beta signatures. Study-wide findings and limitations: The ex vivo response was dominated by HLA-C-restricted CMV-specific TCR beta clonotypes, and the single most frequent clonotype in two of eight donors was supplied by these HLA-C-restricted clonotypes. Carriers of CMV infection plus the relevant HLA type were discriminated by the cumulative frequency of public TCR beta family members in the study cohort and in an independent roughly 340-donor cohort.

Sequenced using an Illumina HiSeq 1500. TCRdb trimmed public reads at Q25 via fastp, called clones via MiXCR and kept in-frame beta chains. Entries are consolidated by CDR3 protein sequence, retaining the most common genes and DNA. In all, the sample holds some 320,000 distinct CDR3 sequences, and about 27% of those were seen once. Approximately 20% of the sample lies in the top ten. CDR1 and CDR2 (SGHAT, FQNNGV) derive from the germline V gene. V is shortened by 3 bases, J by 3 bases, and the region joining them spans 8 bases. There are 13 amino acids in the CDR3, from cysteine to phenylalanine inclusive. The read is trimmed to its CDR3 DNA, 39 bases read in frame from base 1. Comments on this clonotype: The clone's antigen remains unknown. Within one base of it there is no much larger clone, and no base qualities were kept.

The intended sense of this specimen's treatment or condition label: in vitro stimulation with specific CMV peptide epitopes to enrich CMV-specific T cells. Sequencing was performed on cultured PBMCs, taken from culture after CMV antigen stimulation. The origin of this receptor is a human donor in good health (CMV status not recorded). Some clones in this sample may be carry-over from other donors' samples. The rearrangement combines TRBV11-2 with TRBJ2-5, with the D gene not confidently named. The sequence in DNA is TGTGCCAGCAGCTTTGAGGCGGAAGAGACCCAGTACTTC. Translation gives CASSFEAEETQYF.